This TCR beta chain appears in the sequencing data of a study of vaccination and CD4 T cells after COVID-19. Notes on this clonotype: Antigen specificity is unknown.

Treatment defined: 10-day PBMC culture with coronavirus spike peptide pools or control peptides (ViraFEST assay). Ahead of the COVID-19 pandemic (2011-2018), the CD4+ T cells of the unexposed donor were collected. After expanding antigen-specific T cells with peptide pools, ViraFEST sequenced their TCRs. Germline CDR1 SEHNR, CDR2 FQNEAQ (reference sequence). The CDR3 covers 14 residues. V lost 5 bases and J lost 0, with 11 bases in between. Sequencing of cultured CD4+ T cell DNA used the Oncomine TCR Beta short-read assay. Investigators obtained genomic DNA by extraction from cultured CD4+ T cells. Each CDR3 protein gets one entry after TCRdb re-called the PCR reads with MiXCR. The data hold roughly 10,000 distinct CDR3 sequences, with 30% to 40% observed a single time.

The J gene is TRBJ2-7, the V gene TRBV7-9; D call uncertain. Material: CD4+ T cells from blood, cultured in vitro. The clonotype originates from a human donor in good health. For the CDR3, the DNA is TGTGCCAGCAGCAGAATCGGCGTCTCCTACGAGCAGTACTTC. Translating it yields CASSRIGVSYEQYF.